This T cell receptor (beta chain) comes out of a study of shared clonotypes between healthy human individuals (TCRdb year 2020). With respect to the entire study: A couple of women and three men aged 18 to 49 years were included in the cohort. Different laboratories and diverse techniques were used to prepare libraries and sequence TCR repertoires, to increase sequencing depth and limit assay-specific biases. Per donor, three plates each were used for CD4 naive and CD4 memory, two for CD8 naive, and one for CD8 memory. Each donor's leukapheresis produced roughly between about 0.85 and 10 billion PBMCs. To estimate repertoire size and how much clonotypes are shared between individuals, the study performed deep sequencing of blood TCR repertoires from a few healthy adults. Overall study results and their limits: Estimated clonotype richness was generally larger for naive than for memory subsets. Across a handful of donors, approximately 5% of naive CD4, roughly 3.5% of naive CD8, approximately 2.5% of memory CD4, and under 0.45% of memory CD8 clonotypes were shared. Incomplete sequencing was indicated by rarefaction of sorted-subset datasets, despite the large sequencing depth. The genetic and exposure-history diversity represented was limited by the small number of donors. Based on pairwise subsampling, the degree of clonotype sharing among donors was expected to be affected by sequencing depth. Clonotypes shared by all four sorted-subset donors showed higher generation probabilities than non-shared clonotypes. Sampling was restricted to blood, and TCR repertoires in tissue are likely to differ from TCR repertoires in blood.

From the germline V gene (reference sequence), CDR1 is GTSNPN and CDR2 is SVGIG. The cysteine opens and the phenylalanine closes a CDR3 of 13 amino acids. Just CDR3 DNA is preserved here, 39 bases in frame from base 1. Between the V and J ends, shortened by 3 bases and 2 bases respectively, the junction contains 11 bases. Donors were healthy HIV-negative adults with no recently reported acute infections or vaccinations. Every donor was a Caucasian adult living in Nashville, Tennessee, USA. CD4+ T cells were enriched by magnetic negative selection; naive cells were then positively selected on CD45RA, and the negative fraction formed the memory subset. Blood was collected by leukapheresis, and PBMCs were isolated by Ficoll-Histopaque density gradient centrifugation and then cryopreserved in liquid nitrogen vapor phase. Purity and quantity of every magnetically sorted T cell population were checked by analytical flow cytometry. From each sorted fraction, genomic DNA was isolated and quantified by UV absorbance on a Nanodrop 2000c.

Using the deep immunoSEQ assay, TCR CDR3 regions were amplified from genomic DNA by multiplex PCR. Extracted genomic DNA from each cell subset was spread evenly across all wells of several immunoSEQ 96-well plates, with each plate serving as a replicate. For sorted subsets, approximately 190 ng genomic DNA, equal to approximately 30,000 T cell genomes, was loaded into each replicate PCR. Purified libraries were measured with a Qubit 3.0 fluorometer, size-checked on a Bioanalyzer 2100, and measured again with the KAPA Library Quantification kit. Each immunoSEQ 96-well plate was sequenced on its own single-read 150-cycle Illumina NextSeq 550 flow cell. The authors processed their data as follows. Because the immunoSEQ output included only junctional sequences and no quality scores, the filtering could not be the same as the filtering used for full-length reads. To assign V/J genes and CDR3, sequences were annotated against IMGT germline references using PyIR, a Python wrapper for IgBLAST v1.9. Any read was removed if the V/J assignment was weak (E-value above 1e-6), the CDR3 was missing, or the read contained stop codons, out-of-frame junctions, or ambiguous translated residues. V3J clonotypes were defined as sequences sharing the same inferred V gene, J gene, and CDR3 amino acid sequence. Percentage overlap between repertoires was calculated by dividing the number of shared unique clonotypes by the size of the smaller repertoire. Three approaches were used to assess repertoire richness: RTK rarefaction, the Chao1 estimator, and Recon v2.1 estimates of unobserved clonotypes. Generation probabilities were computed with OLGA for all TCRbeta clonotypes obtained by the gDNA method from several donors. TCRdb limited this immuneACCESS table to in-frame rearrangements with V and J called. A share of clones is missing; checked studies link under half to unresolved V genes, and the rest is unexplained. The V and J calls and the clone size are those of that table, but D and trimming were determined from the DNA. This sample holds 1,400,000 or so clones; just under 99% were observed only once. Of the sample, roughly 0.36% falls within the top ten clones.

With regard to this clone: Its antigen is currently not known. Base qualities are not provided; no much larger clone lies one nucleotide away. Other DNA sequences in this sample translate to the same CDR3.

The rearranged chain carries TRBV30 and TRBJ2-7; the D gene is perhaps TRBD1, on 5 matching bases. The sample was naive CD4+ T cells sorted from blood. Taken with the paper, the label for cell subset or site translates to: CD45RA+ positively selected. The TCR comes from a man between 25 and 39 years old in good health. The CDR3 region: CAWSAGIPYEQYF. The sequenced DNA: TGTGCCTGGAGCGCAGGGATACCCTACGAGCAGTACTTC.